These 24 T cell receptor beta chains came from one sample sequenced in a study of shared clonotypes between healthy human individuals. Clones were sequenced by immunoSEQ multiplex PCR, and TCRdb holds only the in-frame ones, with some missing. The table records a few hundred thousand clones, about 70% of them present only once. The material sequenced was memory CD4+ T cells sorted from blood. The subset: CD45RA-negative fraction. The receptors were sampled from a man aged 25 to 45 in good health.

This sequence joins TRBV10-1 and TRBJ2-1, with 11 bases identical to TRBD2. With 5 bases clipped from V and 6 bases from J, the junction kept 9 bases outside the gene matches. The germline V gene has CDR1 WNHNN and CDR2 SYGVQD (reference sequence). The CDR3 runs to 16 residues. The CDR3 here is CASSRGSSGRINEQFF. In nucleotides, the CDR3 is TGCGCCAGCAGTAGGGGCTCTAGCGGGAGGATCAATGAGCAGTTCTTC.

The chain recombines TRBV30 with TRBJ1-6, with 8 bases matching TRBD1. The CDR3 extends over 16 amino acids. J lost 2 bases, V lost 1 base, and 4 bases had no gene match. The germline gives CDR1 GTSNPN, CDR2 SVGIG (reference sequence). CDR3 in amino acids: CAWSGGQGAYNSPLHF. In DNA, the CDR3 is TGTGCCTGGAGTGGAGGACAGGGTGCCTATAATTCACCCCTCCACTTT.

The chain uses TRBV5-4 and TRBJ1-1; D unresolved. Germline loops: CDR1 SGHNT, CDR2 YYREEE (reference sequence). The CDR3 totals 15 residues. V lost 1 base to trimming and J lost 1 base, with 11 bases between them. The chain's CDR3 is CASSLSGRRNTEAFF. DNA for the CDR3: TGTGCCAGCAGCTTGAGCGGACGGAGGAACACTGAAGCTTTCTTT.

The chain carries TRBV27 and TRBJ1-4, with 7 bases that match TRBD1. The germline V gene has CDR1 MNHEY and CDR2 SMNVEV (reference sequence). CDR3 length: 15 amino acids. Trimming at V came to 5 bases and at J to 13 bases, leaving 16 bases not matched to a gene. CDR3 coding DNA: TGTGCCAGCAGTCAAGACAGGGTGCCACTTGACCGACTGTTTTTT. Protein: CASSQDRVPLDRLFF.

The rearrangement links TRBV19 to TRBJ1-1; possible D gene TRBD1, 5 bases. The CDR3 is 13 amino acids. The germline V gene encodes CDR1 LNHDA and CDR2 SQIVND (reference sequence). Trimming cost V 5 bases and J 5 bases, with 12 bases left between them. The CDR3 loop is CASSQGSGTEAFF. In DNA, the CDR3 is TGTGCCAGTAGTCAGGGCAGTGGGACTGAAGCTTTCTTT.

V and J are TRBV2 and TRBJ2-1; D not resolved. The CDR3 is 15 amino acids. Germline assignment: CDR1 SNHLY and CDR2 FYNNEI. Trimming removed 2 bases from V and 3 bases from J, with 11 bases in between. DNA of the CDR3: TGTGCCAGCAGTGAAAGTGGTCTCGTCTACAATGAGCAGTTCTTC. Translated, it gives CASSESGLVYNEQFF.

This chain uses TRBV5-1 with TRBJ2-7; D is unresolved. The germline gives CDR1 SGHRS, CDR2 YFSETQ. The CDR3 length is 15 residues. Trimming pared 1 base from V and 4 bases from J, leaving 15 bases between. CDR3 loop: CASSLSGAAIYEQYF. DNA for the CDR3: TGCGCCAGCAGCTTGTCTGGAGCAGCTATTTACGAGCAGTACTTC.

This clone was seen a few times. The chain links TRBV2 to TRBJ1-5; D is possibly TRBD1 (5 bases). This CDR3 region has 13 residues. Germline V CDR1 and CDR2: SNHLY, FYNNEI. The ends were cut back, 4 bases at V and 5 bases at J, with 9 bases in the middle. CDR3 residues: CASSVWGDQPQHF. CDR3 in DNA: TGTGCCAGCAGTGTATGGGGGGATCAGCCCCAGCATTTT.

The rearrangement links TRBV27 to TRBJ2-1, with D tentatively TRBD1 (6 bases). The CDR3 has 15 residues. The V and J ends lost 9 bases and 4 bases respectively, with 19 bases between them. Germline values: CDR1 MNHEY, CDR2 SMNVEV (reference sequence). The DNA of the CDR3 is TGTGCCAGGGGGGCCGGGACAAGCATTTACAATGAGCAGTTCTTC. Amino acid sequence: CARGAGTSIYNEQFF.

The CDR3 region is CASSRRGFTDTQYF. In DNA, the CDR3 is TGTGCCAGCAGTCGACGGGGATTCACAGATACGCAGTATTTT. This chain links TRBV28 with TRBJ2-3, with D possibly being TRBD2 (5 bases). The CDR3 sequence is 14 residues long. The V end lost 5 bases, the J end lost 2 bases, and 11 bases lay between the germline ends. Germline V gene sequence: CDR1 MDHEN, CDR2 SYDVKM.

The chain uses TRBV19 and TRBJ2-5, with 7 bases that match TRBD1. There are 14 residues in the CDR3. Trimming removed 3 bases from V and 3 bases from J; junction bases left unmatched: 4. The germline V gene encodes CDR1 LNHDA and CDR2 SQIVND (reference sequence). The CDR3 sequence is CASSIRQGEETQYF. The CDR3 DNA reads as TGTGCCAGTAGTATCAGACAGGGAGAAGAGACCCAGTACTTC.

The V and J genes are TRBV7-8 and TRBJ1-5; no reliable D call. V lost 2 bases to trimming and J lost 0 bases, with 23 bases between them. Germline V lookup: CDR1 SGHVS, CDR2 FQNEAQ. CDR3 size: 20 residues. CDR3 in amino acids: CASSLNGDYRWKYSNQPQHF. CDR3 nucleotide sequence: TGTGCCAGCAGCTTAAATGGGGATTATCGTTGGAAATATAGCAATCAGCCCCAGCATTTT.

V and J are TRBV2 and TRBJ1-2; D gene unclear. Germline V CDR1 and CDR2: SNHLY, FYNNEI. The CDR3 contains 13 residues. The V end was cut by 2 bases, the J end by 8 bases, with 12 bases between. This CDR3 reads CASSESQDGGYTF. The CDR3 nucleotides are TGTGCCAGCAGTGAATCGCAGGATGGCGGCTACACCTTC.

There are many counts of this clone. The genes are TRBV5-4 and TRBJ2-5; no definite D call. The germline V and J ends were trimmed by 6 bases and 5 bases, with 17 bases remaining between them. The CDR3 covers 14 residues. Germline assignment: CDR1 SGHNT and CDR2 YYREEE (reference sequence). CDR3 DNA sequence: TGTGCCAGCACCTCGGCGGCCGGGTCGGAGACCCAGTACTTC. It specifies CASTSAAGSETQYF.

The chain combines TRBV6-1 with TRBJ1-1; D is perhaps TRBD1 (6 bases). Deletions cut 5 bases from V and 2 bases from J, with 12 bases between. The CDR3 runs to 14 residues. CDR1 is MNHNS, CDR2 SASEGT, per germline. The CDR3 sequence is CASSIQGPNTEAFF. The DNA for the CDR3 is TGTGCCAGCAGTATACAGGGCCCCAACACTGAAGCTTTCTTT.

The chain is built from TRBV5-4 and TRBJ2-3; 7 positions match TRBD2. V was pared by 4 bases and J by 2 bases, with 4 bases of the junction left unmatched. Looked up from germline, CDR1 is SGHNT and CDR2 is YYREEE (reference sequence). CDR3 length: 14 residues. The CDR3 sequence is CASSPSGITDTQYF. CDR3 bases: TGTGCCAGCAGCCCAAGCGGGATCACAGATACGCAGTATTTT.

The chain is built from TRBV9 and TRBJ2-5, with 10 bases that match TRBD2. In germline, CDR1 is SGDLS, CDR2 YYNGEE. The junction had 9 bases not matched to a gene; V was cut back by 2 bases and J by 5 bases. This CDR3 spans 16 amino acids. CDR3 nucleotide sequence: TGTGCCAGCAGCGTTCTAGCGGGAGAAGGAGGGGAGACCCAGTACTTC. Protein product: CASSVLAGEGGETQYF.

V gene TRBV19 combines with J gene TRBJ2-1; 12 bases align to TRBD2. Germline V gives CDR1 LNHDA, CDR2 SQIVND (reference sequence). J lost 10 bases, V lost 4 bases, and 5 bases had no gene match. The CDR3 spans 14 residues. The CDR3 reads CASSRGLAGREQFF. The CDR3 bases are TGTGCCAGTAGTAGGGGACTAGCGGGCCGGGAGCAGTTCTTC.

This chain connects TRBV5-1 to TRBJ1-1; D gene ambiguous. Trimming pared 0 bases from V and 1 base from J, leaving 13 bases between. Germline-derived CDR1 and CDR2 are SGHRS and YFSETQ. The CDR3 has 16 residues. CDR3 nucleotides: TGCGCCAGCAGCTTGGGGTCGGGTTGGACGAACACTGAAGCTTTCTTT. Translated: CASSLGSGWTNTEAFF.

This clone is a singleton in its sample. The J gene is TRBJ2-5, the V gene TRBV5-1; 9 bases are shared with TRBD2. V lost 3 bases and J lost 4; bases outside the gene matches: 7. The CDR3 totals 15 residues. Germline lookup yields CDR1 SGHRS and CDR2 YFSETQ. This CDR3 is CASSSGLAGGETQYF. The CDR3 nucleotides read TGCGCCAGCAGCTCGGGACTAGCCGGGGGAGAGACCCAGTACTTC.

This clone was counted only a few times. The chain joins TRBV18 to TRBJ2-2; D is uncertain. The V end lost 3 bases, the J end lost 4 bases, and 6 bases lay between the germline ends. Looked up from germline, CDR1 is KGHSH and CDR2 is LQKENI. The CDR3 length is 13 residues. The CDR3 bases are TGTGCCAGCTCACCTGACATCACCGGGGAGCTGTTTTTT. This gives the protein CASSPDITGELFF.

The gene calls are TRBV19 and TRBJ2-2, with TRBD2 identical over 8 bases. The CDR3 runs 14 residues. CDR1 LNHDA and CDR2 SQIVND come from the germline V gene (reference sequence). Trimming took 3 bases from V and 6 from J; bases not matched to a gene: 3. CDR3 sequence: CASSISGGAGELFF. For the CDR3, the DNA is TGTGCCAGTAGTATTTCCGGGGGGGCCGGGGAGCTGTTTTTT.

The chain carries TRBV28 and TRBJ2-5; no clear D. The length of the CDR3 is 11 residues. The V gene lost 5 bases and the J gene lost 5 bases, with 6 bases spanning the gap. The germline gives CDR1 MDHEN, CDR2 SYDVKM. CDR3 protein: CASSPRETQYF. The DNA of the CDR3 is TGTGCCAGCAGTCCACGGGAGACCCAGTACTTC.

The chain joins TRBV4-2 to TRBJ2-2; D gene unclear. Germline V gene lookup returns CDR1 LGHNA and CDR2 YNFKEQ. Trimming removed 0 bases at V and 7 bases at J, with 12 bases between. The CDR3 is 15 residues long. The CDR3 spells CASSQDLSSGGELFF. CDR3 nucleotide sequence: TGTGCCAGCAGCCAAGATTTATCTTCGGGCGGGGAGCTGTTTTTT.